This passage covers 14 T cell receptor beta chains from one sample sequenced in a study of blood T cell repertoires in COVID-19 (TCRdb year 2020). The library was prepared using the immunoSEQ multiplex PCR assay. The immuneACCESS repertoire file appears here via TCRdb, limited to in-frame rearrangements. These files lack a portion of the clones; in checked studies, under half of the deficit traces to unresolved V genes, and the cause of the others is not known. The sample table shows 250,000 to 300,000 clones, and roughly nine tenths are seen once. The ten largest clones add up to roughly 12% of the sample. Sequences were obtained from peripheral blood. The receptors originated from a woman in her 30s with COVID-19, enrolled during active disease.

The chain links TRBV12-3 or TRBV12-4 to TRBJ2-1, with a weak D call TRBD1 (5 bases). The V and J ends lost 8 bases and 0 bases respectively, with 8 bases between them. This CDR3 has 13 amino acids. CDR3 in DNA: TGTGCCAGCGACGACAGCTCCTACAATGAGCAGTTCTTC. It yields the protein CASDDSSYNEQFF.

V gene TRBV24-1 combines with J gene TRBJ2-2, with 10 bases aligning to TRBD1. With 4 bases clipped from V and 7 bases from J, the junction kept 5 bases outside the gene matches. The germline V gene has CDR1 KGHDR and CDR2 SFDVKD. The CDR3 consists of 15 residues. The CDR3 loop reads CATSEHGTGDGELFF. The CDR3 nucleotides are TGTGCCACCAGTGAGCACGGGACAGGGGACGGGGAGCTGTTTTTT.

The gene calls are TRBV6-5 and TRBJ2-2, with 10 bases lining up with TRBD1. The CDR3 totals 13 residues. Germline V gene data show CDR1 as MNHEY and CDR2 as SVGAGI. After removal of 8 bases from V and 6 bases from J, the junction contained 3 bases not matched to a gene. The CDR3 region has the DNA TGTGCCAGCGGACAGGGGGGAGCCGGGGAGCTGTTTTTT. It translates to CASGQGGAGELFF.

The V and J genes are TRBV2 and TRBJ2-6; the D is unclear. In germline, CDR1 is SNHLY, CDR2 FYNNEI. Trimming removed 4 bases from V and 4 bases from J, with 11 bases in between. The CDR3 totals 15 residues. The DNA of the CDR3 is TGTGCCAGCAGTGGTACGGGTTCCGGGGCCAACGTCCTGACTTTC. It is translated as CASSGTGSGANVLTF.

The sample holds a few counts of this clone. This chain links TRBV10-2 with TRBJ1-1; D might be TRBD1 (5 bases). Trimming cost V 3 bases and J 1 base, with 12 bases left between them. CDR1 and CDR2 (germline): WSHSY, SAAADI. The CDR3 length is 15 residues. In DNA, the CDR3 is TGCGCCAGCAGTGATAGGCGGGGGGAGAACACTGAAGCTTTCTTT. It codes for CASSDRRGENTEAFF.

This clone was detected once. The V gene is TRBV18, the J gene TRBJ2-2, with no clear D. Trimming left V 2 bases short and J 0 bases short, with 16 bases between. CDR3 length: 18 amino acids. Per germline, CDR1 KGHSH and CDR2 LQKENI. The CDR3 sequence is CASSPYGWQVANTGELFF. The CDR3 region has the DNA TGTGCCAGCTCACCATATGGATGGCAGGTCGCGAACACCGGGGAGCTGTTTTTT.

This chain uses TRBV5-8 with TRBJ2-1; 14 nucleotides align to TRBD2. CDR1 is SGHTS, CDR2 YDEGEE, per germline. Losses at the gene ends were 4 bases for V and 6 bases for J; bases not matched to a gene: 9. This CDR3 contains 17 residues. The CDR3 region is CASSPLETSGGVNEQFF. CDR3 nucleotide sequence: TGTGCCAGCAGCCCGCTAGAGACTAGCGGGGGGGTCAATGAGCAGTTCTTC.

Of note for this clone: This same CDR3 is encoded by further DNA sequences in the sample. The genes are TRBV10-3 and TRBJ2-7; weak D call: TRBD1 (6 bases). V was cut by 0 bases and J by 2 bases, with 8 bases left in between. Germline CDR1 is ENHRY and CDR2 is SYGVKD. The CDR3 sequence is 14 residues long. The CDR3 spells CAISESTGTYEQYF. Written as DNA, the CDR3 is TGTGCCATCAGTGAGTCGACAGGAACCTACGAGCAGTACTTC.

The V call is TRBV28, the J call TRBJ2-1; D call uncertain. V lost 3 bases, J lost 8 bases, and 11 bases lay in between. The germline gives CDR1 MDHEN, CDR2 SYDVKM. This CDR3 is built from 13 residues. The CDR3 DNA follows: TGTGCCAGCAGTTTTATGGGCTATGATGAGCAGTTCTTC. Its protein is CASSFMGYDEQFF.

The V and J genes are TRBV5-6 and TRBJ2-7; D may be TRBD1 (6 bases). V lost 4 bases, J lost 0 bases, and 8 bases lay in between. Germline V gene lookup returns CDR1 SGHDT and CDR2 YYEEEE. The CDR3 is 13 residues long. CDR3 protein: CASSPTGSYEQYF. Written as DNA, the CDR3 is TGTGCCAGCAGCCCGACAGGCTCCTACGAGCAGTACTTC.

This chain uses TRBV12-3 or TRBV12-4 with TRBJ1-2, with 7 bases matching TRBD1. V was pared by 5 bases and J by 4 bases, with 4 bases of the junction left unmatched. CDR3 length: 13 amino acids. The CDR3 nucleotides are TGTGCCAGCAGTATGGGACAGTTCTATGGCTACACCTTC. Its protein product is CASSMGQFYGYTF.

The chain has TRBV20-1 and TRBJ1-2; TRBD1 aligns across 7 bases. The J segment lost 5 bases and the V segment lost 3 bases, leaving 6 bases of the junction unmatched. Germline-derived CDR1 and CDR2 are DFQATT and SNEGSKA (reference sequence). CDR3 length equals 13 residues. The CDR3 DNA reads as TGCAGTGCTAGTTGGTCAGGGGGTTATGGCTACACCTTC. Amino acid sequence: CSASWSGGYGYTF.

The chain uses TRBV19 and TRBJ2-1, with 10 bases aligning to TRBD2. Trimming cost V 2 bases and J 4 bases; bases outside gene matches: 2. This CDR3 spans 15 amino acids. The germline V gene has CDR1 LNHDA and CDR2 SQIVND (reference sequence). This CDR3 reads CASSIISGGYNEQFF. For the CDR3, the DNA is TGTGCCAGTAGTATAATTAGCGGGGGGTACAATGAGCAGTTCTTC.

The sample holds a few counts of this clone. CDR3 residues: CASSFGSGGANTGELFF. The CDR3 DNA reads TGTGCCAGCAGCTTCGGCAGCGGGGGGGCGAACACCGGGGAGCTGTTTTTT. The chain employs TRBV11-2 and TRBJ2-2, with 10 bases matching TRBD2. J lost 0 bases, V lost 3 bases, and 4 bases had no gene match. The V gene's germline CDR1 is SGHAT and CDR2 FQNNGV. This CDR3 is built from 17 residues. Based on the CDR3 plus reference TRBV11-2 and TRBJ2-2, the full variable domain is EAGVAQSPRYKIIEKRQSVAFWCNPISGHATLYWYQQILGQGPKLLIQFQNNGVVDDSQLPKDRFSAERLKGVDSTLKIQPAKLEDSAVYLCASSFGSGGANTGELFFGEGSRLTVL.